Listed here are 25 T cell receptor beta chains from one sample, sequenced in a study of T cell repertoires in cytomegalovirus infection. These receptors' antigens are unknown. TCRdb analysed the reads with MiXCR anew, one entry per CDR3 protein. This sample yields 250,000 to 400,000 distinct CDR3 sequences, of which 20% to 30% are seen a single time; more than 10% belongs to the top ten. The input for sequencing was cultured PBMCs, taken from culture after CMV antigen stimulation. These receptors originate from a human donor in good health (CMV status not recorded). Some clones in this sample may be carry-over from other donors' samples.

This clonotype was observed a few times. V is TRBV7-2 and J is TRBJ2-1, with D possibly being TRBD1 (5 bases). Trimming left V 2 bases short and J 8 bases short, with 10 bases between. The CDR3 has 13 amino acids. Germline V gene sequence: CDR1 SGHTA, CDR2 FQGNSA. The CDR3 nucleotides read TGTGCCAGCAGCTTATATGACAGTCATGAGCAGTTCTTC. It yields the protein CASSLYDSHEQFF.

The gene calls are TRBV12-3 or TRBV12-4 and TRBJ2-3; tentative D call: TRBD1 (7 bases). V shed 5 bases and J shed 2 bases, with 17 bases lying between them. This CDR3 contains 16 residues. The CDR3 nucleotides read TGTGCCAGCAGTCTGGGGGGACAGACCTCCACAGATACGCAGTATTTT. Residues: CASSLGGQTSTDTQYF.

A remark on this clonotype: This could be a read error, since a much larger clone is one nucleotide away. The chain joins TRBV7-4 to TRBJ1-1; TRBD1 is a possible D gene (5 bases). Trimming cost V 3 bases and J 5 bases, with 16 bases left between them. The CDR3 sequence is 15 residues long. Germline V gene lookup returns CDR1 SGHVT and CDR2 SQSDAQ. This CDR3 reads CASSFNGWGETEAFF. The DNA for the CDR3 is TGTGCCAGCAGCTTTAACGGTTGGGGGGAGACTGAAGCTTTCTTT.

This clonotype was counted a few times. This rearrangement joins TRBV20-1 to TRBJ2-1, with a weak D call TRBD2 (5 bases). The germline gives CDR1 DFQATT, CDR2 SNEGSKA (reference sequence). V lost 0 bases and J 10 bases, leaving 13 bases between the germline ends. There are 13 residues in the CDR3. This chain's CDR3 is CSARDWDSAEQFF. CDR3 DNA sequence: TGCAGTGCTAGAGATTGGGATAGCGCAGAGCAGTTCTTC.

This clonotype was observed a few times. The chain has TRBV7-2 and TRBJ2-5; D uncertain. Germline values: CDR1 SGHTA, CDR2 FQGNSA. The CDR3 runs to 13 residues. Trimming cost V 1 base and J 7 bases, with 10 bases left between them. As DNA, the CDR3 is TGTGCCAGCAGCTTAGTCCCTTTTGGGACCCAGTACTTC. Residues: CASSLVPFGTQYF.

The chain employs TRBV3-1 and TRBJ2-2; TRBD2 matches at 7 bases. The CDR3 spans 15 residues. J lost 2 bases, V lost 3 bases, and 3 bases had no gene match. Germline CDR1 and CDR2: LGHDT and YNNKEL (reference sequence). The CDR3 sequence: CASSHGLVNTGELFF. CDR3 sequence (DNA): TGTGCCAGCAGCCACGGACTAGTAAACACCGGGGAGCTGTTTTTT.

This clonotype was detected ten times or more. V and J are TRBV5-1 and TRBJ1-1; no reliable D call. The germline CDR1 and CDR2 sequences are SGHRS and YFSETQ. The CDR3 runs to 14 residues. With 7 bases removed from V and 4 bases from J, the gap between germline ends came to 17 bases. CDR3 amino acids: CASGLSGEVTEAFF. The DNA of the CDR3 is TGCGCCAGCGGACTCTCCGGCGAGGTCACTGAAGCTTTCTTT.

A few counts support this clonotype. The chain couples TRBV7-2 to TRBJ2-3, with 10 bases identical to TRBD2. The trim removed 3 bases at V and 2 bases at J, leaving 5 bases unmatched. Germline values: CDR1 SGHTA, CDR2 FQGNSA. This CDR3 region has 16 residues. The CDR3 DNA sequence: TGTGCCAGCAGCTTGGCAGCGGGAGGGCCCACAGATACGCAGTATTTT. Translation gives CASSLAAGGPTDTQYF.

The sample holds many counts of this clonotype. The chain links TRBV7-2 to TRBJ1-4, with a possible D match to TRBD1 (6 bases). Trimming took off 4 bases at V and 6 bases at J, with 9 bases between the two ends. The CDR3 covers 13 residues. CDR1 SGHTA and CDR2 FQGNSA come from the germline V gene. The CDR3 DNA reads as TGTGCCAGCAGCTCCTGGACAGATGAAAAACTGTTTTTT. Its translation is CASSSWTDEKLFF.

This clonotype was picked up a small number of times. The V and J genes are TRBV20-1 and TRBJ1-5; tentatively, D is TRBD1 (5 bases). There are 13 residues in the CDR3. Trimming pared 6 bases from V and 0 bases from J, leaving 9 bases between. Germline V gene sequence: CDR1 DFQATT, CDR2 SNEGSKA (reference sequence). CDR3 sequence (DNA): TGCAGTGCGGAGGGGTATAGCAATCAGCCCCAGCATTTT. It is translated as CSAEGYSNQPQHF.

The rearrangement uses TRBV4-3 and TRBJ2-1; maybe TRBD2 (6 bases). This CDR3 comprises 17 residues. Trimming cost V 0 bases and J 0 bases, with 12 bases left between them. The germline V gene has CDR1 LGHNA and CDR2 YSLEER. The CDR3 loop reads CASSQEVSGSSYNEQFF. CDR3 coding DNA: TGCGCCAGCAGCCAAGAGGTTAGCGGCAGCTCCTACAATGAGCAGTTCTTC.

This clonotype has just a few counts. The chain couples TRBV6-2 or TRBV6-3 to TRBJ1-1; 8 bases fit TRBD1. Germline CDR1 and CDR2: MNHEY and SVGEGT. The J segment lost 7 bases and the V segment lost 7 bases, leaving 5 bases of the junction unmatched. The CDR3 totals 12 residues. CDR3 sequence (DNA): TGTGCCAGCAAGGACAGGGCTCTTGAAGCTTTCTTT. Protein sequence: CASKDRALEAFF.

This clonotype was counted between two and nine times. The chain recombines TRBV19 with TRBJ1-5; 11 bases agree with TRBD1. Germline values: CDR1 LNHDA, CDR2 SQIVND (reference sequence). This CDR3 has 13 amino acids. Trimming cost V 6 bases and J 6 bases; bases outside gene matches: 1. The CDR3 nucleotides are TGTGCCAGTAGGGGACAGGGGGTTCAGCCCCAGCATTTT. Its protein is CASRGQGVQPQHF.

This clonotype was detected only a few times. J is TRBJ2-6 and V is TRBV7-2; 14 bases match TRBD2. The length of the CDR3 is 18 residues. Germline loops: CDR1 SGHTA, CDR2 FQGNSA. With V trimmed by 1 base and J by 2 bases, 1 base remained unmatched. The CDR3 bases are TGTGCCAGCAGCTTAGTGGGACTAGCGGGAGCTGGGGCCAACGTCCTGACTTTC. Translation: CASSLVGLAGAGANVLTF. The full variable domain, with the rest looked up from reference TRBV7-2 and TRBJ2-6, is GAGVSQSPSNKVTEKGKDVELRCDPISGHTALYWYRQSLGQGLEFLIYFQGNSAPDKSGLPSDRFSAERTGGSVSTLTIQRTQQEDSAVYLCASSLVGLAGAGANVLTFGAGSRLTVL.

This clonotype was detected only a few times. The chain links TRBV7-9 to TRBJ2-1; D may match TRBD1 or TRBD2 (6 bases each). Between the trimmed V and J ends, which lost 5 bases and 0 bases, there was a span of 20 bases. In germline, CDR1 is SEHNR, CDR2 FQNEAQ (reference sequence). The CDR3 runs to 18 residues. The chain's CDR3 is CASSGVGGRPPSYNEQFF. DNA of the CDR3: TGTGCCAGCAGCGGAGTGGGGGGCCGTCCACCCTCCTACAATGAGCAGTTCTTC.

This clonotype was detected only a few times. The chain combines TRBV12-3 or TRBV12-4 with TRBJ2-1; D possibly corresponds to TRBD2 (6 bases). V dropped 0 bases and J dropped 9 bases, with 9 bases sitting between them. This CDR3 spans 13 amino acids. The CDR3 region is CASSLAHGGEQFF. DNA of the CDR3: TGTGCCAGCAGTTTAGCGCACGGGGGTGAGCAGTTCTTC.

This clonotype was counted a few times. The DNA for the CDR3 is TGTGCCAGTAGTACCATCCGGGACAGGGGGGCGGGGAACACTGAAGCTTTCTTT. Translation: CASSTIRDRGAGNTEAFF. This chain joins TRBV19 and TRBJ1-1; the match to TRBD1 covers 11 bases. This CDR3 contains 18 residues. The V gene's germline CDR1 is LNHDA and CDR2 SQIVND (reference sequence). J lost 1 base, V lost 4 bases, and 11 bases had no gene match.

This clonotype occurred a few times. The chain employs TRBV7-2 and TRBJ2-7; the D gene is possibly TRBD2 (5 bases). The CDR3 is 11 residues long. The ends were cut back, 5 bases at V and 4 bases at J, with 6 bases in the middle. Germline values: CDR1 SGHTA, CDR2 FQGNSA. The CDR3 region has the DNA TGTGCCAGCAGCGGGGAGTACGAGCAGTACTTC. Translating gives CASSGEYEQYF.

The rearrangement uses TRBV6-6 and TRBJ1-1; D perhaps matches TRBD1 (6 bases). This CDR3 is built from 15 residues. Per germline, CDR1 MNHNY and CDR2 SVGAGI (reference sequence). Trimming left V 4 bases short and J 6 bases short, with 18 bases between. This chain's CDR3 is CASSSRDTTVAEAFF. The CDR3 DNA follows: TGTGCCAGCAGTTCACGGGACACAACTGTAGCTGAAGCTTTCTTT.

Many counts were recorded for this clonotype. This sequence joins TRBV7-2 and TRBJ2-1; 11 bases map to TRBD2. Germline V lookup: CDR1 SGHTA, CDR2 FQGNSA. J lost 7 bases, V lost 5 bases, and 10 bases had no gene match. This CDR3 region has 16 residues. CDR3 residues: CASSPIPSGRKNEQFF. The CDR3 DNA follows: TGTGCCAGCAGCCCCATCCCTAGCGGGAGGAAAAATGAGCAGTTCTTC.

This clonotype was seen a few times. The CDR3 DNA reads as TGTGCCAGCAGCTTGGCCGGTAGAGTTAATCAGCCCCAGCATTTT. Translating gives CASSLAGRVNQPQHF. The chain couples TRBV5-6 to TRBJ1-5; D call uncertain. Trimming took off 0 bases at V and 4 bases at J, with 11 bases between the two ends. Per germline, CDR1 SGHDT and CDR2 YYEEEE. CDR3 length equals 15 residues. The full variable domain, completed using reference TRBV5-6 and TRBJ1-5, is DAGVTQSPTHLIKTRGQQVTLRCSPKSGHDTVSWYQQALGQGPQFIFQYYEEEERQRGNFPDRFSGHQFPNYSSELNVNALLLGDSALYLCASSLAGRVNQPQHFGDGTRLSIL.

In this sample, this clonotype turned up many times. CDR3 sequence: CASGWRGLSNYGYTF. The CDR3 DNA reads as TGTGCCAGCGGATGGCGCGGACTCTCTAACTATGGCTACACCTTC. This chain links TRBV5-4 with TRBJ1-2; D remains unclear. The CDR3 contains 15 residues. Trimming took off 7 bases at V and 0 bases at J, with 16 bases between the two ends. Germline CDR1 and CDR2: SGHNT and YYREEE (reference sequence).

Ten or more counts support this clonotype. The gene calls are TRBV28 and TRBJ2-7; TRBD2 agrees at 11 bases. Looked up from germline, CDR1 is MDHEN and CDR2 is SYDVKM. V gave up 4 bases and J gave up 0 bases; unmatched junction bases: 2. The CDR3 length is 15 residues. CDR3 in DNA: TGTGCCAGCAGTTCCGGGACTAGCGGCTCCTACGAGCAGTACGTC. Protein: CASSSGTSGSYEQYV.

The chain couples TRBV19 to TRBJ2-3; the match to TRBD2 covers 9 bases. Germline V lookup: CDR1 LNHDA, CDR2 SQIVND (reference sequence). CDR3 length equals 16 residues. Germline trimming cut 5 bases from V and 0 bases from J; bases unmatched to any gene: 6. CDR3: CASSSLSGRSTDTQYF. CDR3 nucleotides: TGTGCCAGTAGTTCCCTTAGCGGGAGAAGCACAGATACGCAGTATTTT.

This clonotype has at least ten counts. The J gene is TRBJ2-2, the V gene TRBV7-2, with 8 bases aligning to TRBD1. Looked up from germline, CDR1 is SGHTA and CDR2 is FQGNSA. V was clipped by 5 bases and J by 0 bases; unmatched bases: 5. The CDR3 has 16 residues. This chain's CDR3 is CASSAGQGTNTGELFF. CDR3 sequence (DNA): TGTGCCAGCAGCGCAGGACAGGGAACGAACACCGGGGAGCTGTTTTTT.